This T cell receptor (beta chain) appears in the sequencing data of a study of cytomegalovirus exposure and HLA in healthy donors. Study information: Earlier, 95 million to 140 million unique TCR beta sequences were recovered from roughly 180 million T cells by an analysis.

Germline V gene lookup returns CDR1 SNHLY and CDR2 FYNNEI. The CDR3 has 18 amino acids. Losses at the gene ends were 8 bases for V and 2 bases for J; bases not matched to a gene: 17. The PCR had 60 Vbeta and 13 Jbeta primers. Sequencing was performed with immunoSEQ multiplex PCR; in TCRdb, only in-frame clones are kept and a portion is missing. This table holds some 190,000 clones, roughly four fifths found once. The donors, nominally healthy at sampling, likely had unrecorded immune exposures. Details on this clone: Its antigen remains unidentified.

Study-wide results and caveats: Confirmation was obtained in vitro that a few CMV-associated chains are specific for CMV antigens.

The receptor's source is a man aged 18-30 years in good health and CMV-seronegative. The chain carries TRBV2 and TRBJ1-5, with 8 bases that match TRBD1. The sequenced material came from PBMCs. CDR3 loop: CASPSGGQAAGGNQPQHF. CDR3 DNA sequence: TGTGCCAGCCCTTCCGGGGGACAGGCTGCTGGAGGCAATCAGCCCCAGCATTTT.